This note documents a single TCR beta chain sequence. Using RNA transcripts as the source, TCR beta CDR3 regions were amplified. Using the HTBI primer set, a first-round RT-PCR was run on the TCR CDR3. TCRdb called the multiplex PCR reads again in MiXCR, with one record for every CDR3 protein. This table has about 200,000 distinct CDR3 sequences, around 16% appearing once. The data derive from a study of T cells in Graves' hyperthyroidism and ophthalmopathy. The receptor's source is a woman between 50 and 59 years old with Graves' hyperthyroidism. Specimen: blood.

CDR3 DNA: TGCGCCAGCAGCCCTAGGACAGGGGGGAGAAACACCATATATTTT. Its protein is CASSPRTGGRNTIYF. V gene TRBV5-1 combines with J gene TRBJ1-3, with TRBD1 matching over 10 bases. CDR1 is SGHRS, CDR2 YFSETQ, per germline. The CDR3 spans 15 residues. V dropped 4 bases and J dropped 5; count of bases not matched to a gene: 6.